This TCR beta chain stems from a study of vaccination effects on CD4 cells after COVID-19. Study findings and constraints: There were few convalescent patients in the study and no early post-infection timepoints.

Comment on this clone: Its matching antigen is unknown.

The V gene lost 0 bases and the J gene lost 7 bases, with 10 bases spanning the gap. The CDR3 sequence is 15 residues long. From germline, CDR1 is MNHEY and CDR2 SVGEGT. With roughly 10 days of culture completed, CD4+ T cells were isolated. Two-dose BNT162b2 or mRNA-1273 vaccination was given to participants. Having tested negative for nucleocapsid antibodies, the vaccine recipients showed no prior SARS-CoV-2 infection. Clones were read by immunoSEQ multiplex PCR, and TCRdb kept only the in-frame ones, dropping some. The data show tens of thousands of clones, roughly four fifths seen once. The rearrangement links TRBV6-2 or TRBV6-3 to TRBJ1-6, with D maybe TRBD1 (5 bases). The source was CD4+ T cells from PBMCs cultured without peptide, collected after COVID-19 vaccination. The clonotype comes from a human donor who received a COVID-19 vaccine. CDR3 coding DNA: TGTGCCAGCAGTTACTCGCGTGGGGGGAATTCACCCCTCCACTTT. Encoded protein: CASSYSRGGNSPLHF.